This note documents a single T cell receptor (beta chain) sequence. The antigen remains undetermined. The sort gate was single viable CD3+CD4+CD8-CD45RO+ cells for memory CD4+ T cells. This sample is drawn from a study of memory CD4+ T cells and cytomegalovirus serostatus. Points from the study as a whole: Median bootstrapped AUC for CMV status was around 0.96 originally, around 0.91 US-trained.

This CDR3 spans 13 amino acids. Per the germline V gene, CDR1 is SGHTA and CDR2 is FQGNSA. The V end lost 2 bases, the J end lost 2 bases, and 6 bases lay between the germline ends. Libraries were prepared by immunoSEQ multiplex PCR; TCRdb keeps only in-frame clonotypes and omits some of them. This table has about 92,000 clones, 75% to 90% appearing once. The chain uses TRBV7-2 and TRBJ1-2; D is unresolved. The sample comprised memory CD4+ T cells from blood. This sequence originates from an adult in good health and CMV-seropositive. CDR3 region: CASSLNRNYGYTF. CDR3 coding DNA: TGTGCCAGCAGCTTAAACAGAAACTATGGCTACACCTTC.